This entry lists 13 T cell receptor beta chains sequenced from one sample in a study of blood T cell repertoires in COVID-19. TCRdb keeps only in-frame clones here, not all; method: immunoSEQ multiplex PCR. The sample yields 55,000 to 65,000 clones, 90% to 95% seen once. Sample: peripheral blood. These receptor sequences come from a human donor in a cohort sampled during active COVID-19.

The chain joins TRBV13 to TRBJ1-1; 7 bases fit TRBD1. With V trimmed by 4 bases and J by 0 bases, 11 bases remained unmatched. Germline-derived CDR1 and CDR2 are PRHDT and FYEKMQ (reference sequence). The CDR3 has 17 residues. The CDR3 bases are TGTGCCAGCAGCTACATGCTTCCGACAGGGTTGAACACTGAAGCTTTCTTT. It yields the protein CASSYMLPTGLNTEAFF.

The rearrangement uses TRBV28 and TRBJ2-5; D remains unclear. Germline-derived CDR1 and CDR2 are MDHEN and SYDVKM. The CDR3 loop spans 15 amino acids. With 6 bases removed from V and 1 base from J, the gap between germline ends came to 15 bases. The CDR3 loop is CASSRNTIPQETQYF. CDR3 DNA sequence: TGTGCCAGCAGCCGCAACACAATCCCCCAAGAGACCCAGTACTTC.

CDR3 bases: TGTGCCAGCAGCTTGTCTCCCGGACAGGGCGTGAATGAGCAGTTCTTC. Residues: CASSLSPGQGVNEQFF. The chain recombines TRBV5-5 with TRBJ2-1, with 8 bases identical to TRBD1. Germline V gives CDR1 SGHKS, CDR2 YYEKEE (reference sequence). The CDR3 covers 16 residues. Trimming removed 1 base from V and 7 bases from J; junction bases left unmatched: 10.

CDR3 in amino acids: CASSIGRATNEKLFF. In DNA form, the CDR3 reads TGTGCCAGTAGTATAGGTCGGGCAACTAATGAAAAACTGTTTTTT. The rearrangement joins TRBV19 to TRBJ1-4, with D unclear. V was trimmed by 1 base and J by 0 bases, leaving 6 bases between them. Germline V gives CDR1 LNHDA, CDR2 SQIVND (reference sequence). This CDR3 contains 15 residues.

This clone occurred once. J is TRBJ1-2 and V is TRBV6-6; D ambiguous. The CDR3 runs to 15 residues. The V and J ends lost 0 bases and 0 bases respectively, with 8 bases between them. From germline, CDR1 is MNHNY and CDR2 SVGAGI (reference sequence). The CDR3 loop is CASSYSAVPNYGYTF. CDR3 nucleotide sequence: TGTGCCAGCAGTTACTCGGCGGTCCCTAACTATGGCTACACCTTC.

J is TRBJ2-5 and V is TRBV5-1; 11 nucleotides align to TRBD2. J was trimmed by 4 bases and V by 2 bases; bases with no gene match: 1. CDR3 length equals 14 residues. Germline CDR1 reads SGHRS; CDR2 reads YFSETQ. DNA for the CDR3: TGCGCCAGCAGCTTCGGACTAGCGGGAGAGACCCAGTACTTC. It yields the protein CASSFGLAGETQYF.

This chain's CDR3 is CAWGPGQLNSPLHF. CDR3 nucleotides: TGTGCCTGGGGCCCGGGACAGCTAAATTCACCCCTCCACTTT. The chain links TRBV30 to TRBJ1-6; TRBD1 matches at 7 bases. J lost 7 bases, V lost 5 bases, and 8 bases had no gene match. The CDR3 is made up of 14 amino acids. In germline, CDR1 is GTSNPN, CDR2 SVGIG (reference sequence).

This clone was found a few times. This chain joins TRBV5-4 and TRBJ2-3, with TRBD2 identical over 10 bases. Germline assignment: CDR1 SGHNT and CDR2 YYREEE (reference sequence). CDR3 length: 17 residues. The trim removed 7 bases at V and 1 base at J, leaving 12 bases unmatched. This CDR3 is CASSASGGSWRTDTQYF. The DNA for the CDR3 is TGTGCCAGCTCTGCTAGCGGGGGCTCCTGGCGCACAGATACGCAGTATTTT.

The chain joins TRBV28 to TRBJ1-2; the D gene is possibly TRBD1 (5 bases). Germline V gene data show CDR1 as MDHEN and CDR2 as SYDVKM. The CDR3 is 16 residues long. With 10 bases removed from V and 4 bases from J, the gap between germline ends came to 25 bases. CDR3 DNA sequence: TGTGCCACTACGGGGGGGGACCCTACGAGCCCCTATGGCTACACCTTC. Its translation is CATTGGDPTSPYGYTF.

The chain carries TRBV5-1 and TRBJ2-5; 8 bases align to TRBD1. Per germline, CDR1 SGHRS and CDR2 YFSETQ. The CDR3 extends over 16 amino acids. V was pared by 3 bases and J by 3 bases, with 10 bases of the junction left unmatched. As DNA, the CDR3 is TGCGCCAGCAGCTCTGGACAGGGCGCCGTAAAAGAGACCCAGTACTTC. The encoded protein is CASSSGQGAVKETQYF.

This chain joins TRBV20-1 and TRBJ1-1, with D tentatively TRBD1 (6 bases). Germline CDR1 reads DFQATT; CDR2 reads SNEGSKA (reference sequence). This CDR3 is built from 16 residues. V shed 3 bases and J shed 5 bases, with 22 bases lying between them. The CDR3 protein is CSASSSGGGGGTEAFF. Written as DNA, the CDR3 is TGCAGTGCTAGTTCCTCAGGCGGGGGAGGGGGAACTGAAGCTTTCTTT.

The CDR3 DNA reads as TGCGCCAGCACCTTCCAGCCGCAGGGTAGCTCCCAAGAGACCCAGTACTTC. It is translated as CASTFQPQGSSQETQYF. This chain links TRBV5-1 with TRBJ2-5, with D perhaps matching TRBD1 (5 bases). Deletions cut 6 bases from V and 1 base from J, with 22 bases between. The germline CDR1 and CDR2 sequences are SGHRS and YFSETQ. This CDR3 region has 17 residues.

The chain recombines TRBV6-6 with TRBJ2-1; TRBD2 aligns across 11 bases. This CDR3 is built from 16 residues. Germline V lookup: CDR1 MNHNY, CDR2 SVGAGI (reference sequence). With V trimmed by 7 bases and J by 8 bases, 13 bases remained unmatched. CDR3 in DNA: TGTGCCAGCAACCAACAGCGTCTAGCGGGAGGACATGAGCAGTTCTTC. Translated, it gives CASNQQRLAGGHEQFF.